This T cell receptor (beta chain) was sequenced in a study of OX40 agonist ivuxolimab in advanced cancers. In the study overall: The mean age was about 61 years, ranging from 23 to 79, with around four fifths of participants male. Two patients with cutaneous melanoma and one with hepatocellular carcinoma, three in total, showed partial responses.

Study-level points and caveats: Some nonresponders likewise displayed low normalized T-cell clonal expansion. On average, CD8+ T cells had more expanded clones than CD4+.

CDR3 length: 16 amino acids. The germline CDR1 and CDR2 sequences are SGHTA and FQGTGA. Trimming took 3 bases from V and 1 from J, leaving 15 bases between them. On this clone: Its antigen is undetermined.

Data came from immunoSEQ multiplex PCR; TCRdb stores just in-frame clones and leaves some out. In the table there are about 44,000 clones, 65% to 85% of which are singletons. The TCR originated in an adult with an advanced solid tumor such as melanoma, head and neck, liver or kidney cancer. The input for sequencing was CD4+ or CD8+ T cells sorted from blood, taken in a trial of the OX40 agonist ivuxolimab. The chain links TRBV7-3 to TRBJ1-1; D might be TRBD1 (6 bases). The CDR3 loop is CASSFRSGTSNTEAFF. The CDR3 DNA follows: TGTGCCAGCAGCTTCCGTTCCGGGACATCGAACACTGAAGCTTTCTTT.